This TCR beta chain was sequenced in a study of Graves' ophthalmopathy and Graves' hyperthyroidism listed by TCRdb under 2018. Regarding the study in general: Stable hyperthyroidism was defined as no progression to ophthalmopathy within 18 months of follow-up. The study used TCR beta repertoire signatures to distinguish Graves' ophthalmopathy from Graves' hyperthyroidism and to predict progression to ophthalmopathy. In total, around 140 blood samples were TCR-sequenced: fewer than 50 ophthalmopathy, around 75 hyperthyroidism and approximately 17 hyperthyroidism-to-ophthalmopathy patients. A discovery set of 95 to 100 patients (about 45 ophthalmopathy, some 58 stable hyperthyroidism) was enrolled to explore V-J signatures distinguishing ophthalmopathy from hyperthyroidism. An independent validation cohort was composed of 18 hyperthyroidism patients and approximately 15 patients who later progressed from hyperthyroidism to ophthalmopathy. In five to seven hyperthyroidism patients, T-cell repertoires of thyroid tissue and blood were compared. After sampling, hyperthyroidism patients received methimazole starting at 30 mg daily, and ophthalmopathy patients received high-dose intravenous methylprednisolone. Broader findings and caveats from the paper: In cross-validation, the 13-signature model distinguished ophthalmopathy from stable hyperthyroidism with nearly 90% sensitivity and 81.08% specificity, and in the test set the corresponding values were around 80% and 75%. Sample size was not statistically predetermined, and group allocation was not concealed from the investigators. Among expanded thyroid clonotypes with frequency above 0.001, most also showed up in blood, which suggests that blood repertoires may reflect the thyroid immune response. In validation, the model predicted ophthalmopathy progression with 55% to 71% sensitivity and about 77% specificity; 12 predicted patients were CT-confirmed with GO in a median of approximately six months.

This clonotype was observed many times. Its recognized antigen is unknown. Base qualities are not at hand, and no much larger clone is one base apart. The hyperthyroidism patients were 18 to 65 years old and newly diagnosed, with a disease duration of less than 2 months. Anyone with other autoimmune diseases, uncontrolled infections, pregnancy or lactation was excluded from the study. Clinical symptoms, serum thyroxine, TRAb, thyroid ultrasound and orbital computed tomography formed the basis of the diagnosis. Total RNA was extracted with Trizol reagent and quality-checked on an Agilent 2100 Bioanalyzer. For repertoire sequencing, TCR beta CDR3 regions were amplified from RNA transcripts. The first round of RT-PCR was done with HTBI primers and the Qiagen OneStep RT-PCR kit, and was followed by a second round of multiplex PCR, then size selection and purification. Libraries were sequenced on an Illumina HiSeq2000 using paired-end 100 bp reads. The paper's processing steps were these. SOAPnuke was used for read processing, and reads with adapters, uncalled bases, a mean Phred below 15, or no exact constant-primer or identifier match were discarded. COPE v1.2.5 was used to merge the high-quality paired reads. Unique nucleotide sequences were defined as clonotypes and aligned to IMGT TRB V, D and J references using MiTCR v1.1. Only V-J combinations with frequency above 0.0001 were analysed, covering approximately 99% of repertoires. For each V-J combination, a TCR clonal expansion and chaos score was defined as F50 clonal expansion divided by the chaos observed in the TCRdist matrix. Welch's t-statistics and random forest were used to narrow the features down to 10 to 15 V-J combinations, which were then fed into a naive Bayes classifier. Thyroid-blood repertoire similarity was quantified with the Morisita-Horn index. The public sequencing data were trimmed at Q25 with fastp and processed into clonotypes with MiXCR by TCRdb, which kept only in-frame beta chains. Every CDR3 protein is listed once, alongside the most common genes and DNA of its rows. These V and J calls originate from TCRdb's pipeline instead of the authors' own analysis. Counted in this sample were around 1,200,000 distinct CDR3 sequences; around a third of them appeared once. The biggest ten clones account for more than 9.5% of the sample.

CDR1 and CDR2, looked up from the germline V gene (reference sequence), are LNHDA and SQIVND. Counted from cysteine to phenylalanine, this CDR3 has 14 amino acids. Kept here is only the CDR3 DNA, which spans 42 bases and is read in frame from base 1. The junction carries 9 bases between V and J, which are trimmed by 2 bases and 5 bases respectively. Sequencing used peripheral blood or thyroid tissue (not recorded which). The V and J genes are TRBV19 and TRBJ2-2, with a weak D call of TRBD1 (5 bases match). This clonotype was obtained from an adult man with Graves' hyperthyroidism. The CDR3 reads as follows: CASSIQGRTGELFF. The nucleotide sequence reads TGTGCCAGTAGTATACAGGGTAGGACCGGGGAGCTGTTTTTT. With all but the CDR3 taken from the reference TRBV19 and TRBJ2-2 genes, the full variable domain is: DGGITQSPKYLFRKEGQNVTLSCEQNLNHDAMYWYRQDPGQGLRLIYYSQIVNDFQKGDIAEGYSVSREKKESFPLTVTSAQKNPTAFYLCASSIQGRTGELFFGEGSRLTVL.